This entry describes one TCR beta chain. In the same sample, other DNA sequences code for this CDR3. This sample was taken from a study of shared clonotypes between healthy human individuals. CDR1 is SGHRS and CDR2 is YFSETQ in the germline V gene. Trimming left V 0 bases short and J 1 base short, with 4 bases between. CDR3 length: 14 amino acids. Using immunoSEQ multiplex PCR, the repertoire was profiled, and TCRdb retains in-frame clones only, with some absent. The data hold 1.5 million to 2.5 million clones, with about 94% observed a single time. Naive CD8 cells lacked CD45RO and underwent positive selection for CCR7, leaving out terminally differentiated effector memory CD45RA+ cells.

This sequence originates from a man between 18 and 29 years old in good health. The sample was naive CD8+ T cells sorted from blood. The V and J genes are TRBV5-1 and TRBJ2-2, with D unresolved. This CDR3 reads CASSLGQNTGELFF. CDR3 DNA: TGCGCCAGCAGCTTGGGGCAGAACACCGGGGAGCTGTTTTTT.